This entry is about one T cell receptor beta chain. This record belongs to a study of OX40 agonist ivuxolimab in advanced cancers. Study details: Patients in dose escalation had liver, melanoma, kidney or head and neck cancers. Among those enrolled, mean age was roughly 55 years (range about 23 to 90) and about 82% were male.

Assay used: immunoSEQ multiplex PCR; TCRdb lists only in-frame clones, some missing. The top ten hold 34% of the sample, which has around 26,000 clones, roughly 85% seen once. The germline V and J ends were trimmed by 1 base and 4 bases, with 11 bases remaining between them. Germline V lookup: CDR1 SGHVS, CDR2 FQNEAQ. There are 15 residues in the CDR3. This sequence was found in an adult with an advanced solid tumor such as melanoma, head and neck, liver or kidney cancer. The sample in question was CD4+ or CD8+ T cells sorted from blood, obtained in a trial of the OX40 agonist ivuxolimab. This sequence joins TRBV7-8 and TRBJ1-5, with a weak D call TRBD1 (6 bases). The CDR3 is CASSLGPGENQPQHF. The CDR3 nucleotides are TGTGCCAGCAGCTTAGGGCCAGGGGAAAATCAGCCCCAGCATTTT.